These T cell receptor beta chains were read from a single sample in a study of post-analysis software for immune sequencing data. MiXCR, run by TCRdb on the PCR reads, gives a single entry per CDR3 protein. The sample shows 500,000 to 600,000 distinct CDR3 sequences, around 40% of them seen only once. Sample: blood. These receptors originate from a girl aged 5 to 17 with multiple sclerosis. Each CDR3 is given with its conserved first and last residue. D genes are given only for firm matches. Where a row states a size, it is once, few, many or the class of an expanded clone; other rows omit it.

clone_size d_call j_call v_call cdr3_aa cdr3_nt
NA NA TRBJ2-3 TRBV12-3/TRBV12-4 CASRGSVSLTDTQYF TGTGCCAGCAGGGGTAGCGTGAGCCTCACAGATACGCAGTATTTT
NA TRBD1 TRBJ1-5 TRBV19 CASSRDRGEYSNQPQHF TGTGCCAGTAGTAGAGACAGGGGCGAATATAGCAATCAGCCCCAGCATTTT
NA NA TRBJ1-1 TRBV29-1 CSAVSGLYTEAFF TGCAGCGCTGTATCGGGACTGTACACTGAAGCTTTCTTT
few NA TRBJ2-1 TRBV5-1 CASSSDLSSYNEQFF TGCGCCAGCAGCTCAGACTTGAGCTCCTACAATGAGCAGTTCTTC
NA NA TRBJ1-2 TRBV6-1 CASTWDGAYGYTF TGTGCCAGCACCTGGGACGGGGCCTATGGCTACACCTTC
NA TRBD2 TRBJ2-7 TRBV5-4 CASSSKREGRHYEQYF TGTGCCAGCAGCTCAAAGCGGGAGGGGAGGCACTACGAGCAGTACTTC
NA TRBD2 TRBJ2-3 TRBV4-1 CASSQETSDSTDTQYF TGCGCCAGCAGCCAAGAAACTAGCGACAGCACAGATACGCAGTATTTT
few TRBD1 TRBJ2-3 TRBV29-1 CSVDRQGSTDTQYF TGCAGCGTTGACAGACAGGGATCCACAGATACGCAGTATTTT
few NA TRBJ1-2 TRBV12-3/TRBV12-4 CASSPWTEDYTF TGTGCCAGCAGTCCTTGGACAGAGGACTACACCTTC
few TRBD1 TRBJ1-2 TRBV7-9 CASSLGLGQVNYGYTF TGTGCCAGCAGCTTAGGTCTCGGACAGGTTAACTATGGCTACACCTTC
NA TRBD2 TRBJ2-3 TRBV12-3/TRBV12-4 CASSPAGGSWSTDTQYF TGTGCCAGCAGCCCCGCCGGCGGGAGTTGGAGCACAGATACGCAGTATTTT
few NA TRBJ2-7 TRBV20-1 CSAGGHAYEQYF TGCAGTGCTGGGGGACATGCCTACGAGCAGTACTTC
few NA TRBJ2-7 TRBV6-5 CASSYRWSSHEQYF TGTGCCAGCAGTTACAGGTGGAGCTCCCACGAGCAGTACTTC
NA NA TRBJ2-1 TRBV5-1 CASSMGQGNEQFF TGCGCCAGCAGCATGGGTCAGGGGAATGAGCAGTTCTTC
NA NA TRBJ2-7 TRBV5-1 CASSRAGQLSYEQYF TGCGCCAGCAGCAGGGCGGGACAGCTAAGCTACGAGCAGTACTTC
NA NA TRBJ2-1 TRBV29-1 CSVWVGKNEQFF TGCAGCGTTTGGGTTGGTAAGAATGAGCAGTTCTTC
NA TRBD2 TRBJ2-1 TRBV20-1 CSAPESGRDNEQFF TGCAGTGCCCCCGAGAGCGGGAGGGACAATGAGCAGTTCTTC
NA TRBD2 TRBJ2-3 TRBV20-1 CSARVGGRYLGTDTQYF TGCAGTGCTAGAGTCGGCGGGAGGTACTTGGGCACAGATACGCAGTATTTT
NA NA TRBJ2-1 TRBV29-1 CSVRLSQTNEQFF TGCAGCGTTAGACTTAGCCAAACCAATGAGCAGTTCTTC
NA NA TRBJ2-1 TRBV12-3/TRBV12-4 CASTLLRGDEQFF TGTGCCAGCACCCTCCTTAGGGGCGATGAGCAGTTCTTC
NA TRBD2 TRBJ2-1 TRBV5-4 CASSIGLAGSDEQFF TGTGCCAGCAGCATAGGACTAGCGGGAAGTGATGAGCAGTTCTTC
NA NA TRBJ2-3 TRBV20-1 CSASTTSSSDTQYF TGCAGTGCTAGTACTACTAGCTCCTCAGATACGCAGTATTTT
NA NA TRBJ2-7 TRBV6-6 CASSSRPEYSYEQYF TGTGCCAGCAGTTCCCGACCCGAGTACTCCTACGAGCAGTACTTC
NA NA TRBJ1-2 TRBV7-6 CASSSGDAANYGYTF TGTGCCAGCAGCTCCGGGGACGCGGCTAACTATGGCTACACCTTC
few NA TRBJ2-5 TRBV10-3 CAISDQGQYQETQYF TGTGCCATCAGTGATCAGGGGCAGTACCAAGAGACCCAGTACTTC
NA NA TRBJ1-5 TRBV12-3/TRBV12-4 CASSRGGRYSNQPQHF TGTGCCAGTAGCCGTGGAGGACGCTATAGCAATCAGCCCCAGCATTTT
NA TRBD1 TRBJ1-1 TRBV12-3/TRBV12-4 CASSFRQGDTEAFF TGTGCCAGCAGTTTCCGACAGGGCGACACTGAAGCTTTCTTT
NA NA TRBJ2-7 TRBV12-3/TRBV12-4 CASSGRGTVTYEQYF TGTGCCAGCAGTGGACGCGGGACAGTTACCTACGAGCAGTACTTC
NA NA TRBJ1-1 TRBV19 CASSIIPRGTEAFF TGTGCCAGTAGTATTATCCCCCGGGGTACTGAAGCTTTCTTT
NA TRBD1 TRBJ2-1 TRBV7-8 CASSLKQGAISNEQFF TGTGCCAGCAGCCTGAAACAGGGGGCAATTTCCAATGAGCAGTTCTTC
NA TRBD2 TRBJ2-1 TRBV6-2/TRBV6-3 CASSYSFGRAVNEQFF TGTGCCAGCAGTTACTCGTTCGGGAGGGCCGTCAATGAGCAGTTCTTC
NA NA TRBJ2-3 TRBV19 CASSMTRSDTQYF TGTGCCAGTAGTATGACTCGATCCGATACGCAGTATTTT
NA NA TRBJ1-4 TRBV27 CASSLYPGEKLFF TGTGCCAGCAGTTTATATCCAGGGGAAAAACTGTTTTTT
NA TRBD2 TRBJ2-5 TRBV12-3/TRBV12-4 CASSLGGLANIGGETQYF TGTGCCAGCAGCCTAGGGGGACTAGCGAACATTGGTGGCGAGACCCAGTACTTC
NA TRBD2 TRBJ2-7 TRBV12-3/TRBV12-4 CASSSRMRLAGLYEQYF TGTGCCAGCAGTTCCAGAATGAGACTAGCGGGACTGTACGAGCAGTACTTC
NA NA TRBJ1-4 TRBV6-5 CASSPVRRKGEKLFF TGTGCCAGCAGTCCCGTTCGTAGGAAGGGTGAAAAACTGTTTTTT
NA TRBD2 TRBJ2-7 TRBV20-1 CSARDLAGDVYEQYF TGCAGTGCTAGAGATCTAGCGGGTGACGTCTACGAGCAGTACTTC